The clone carrying this T cell receptor beta chain was counted between two and nine times. The antigen is not known. Unique molecular identifiers were present in the TCR beta cDNA libraries. Out of 1 to 10 million T cells, hundreds of thousands of cDNA molecules were generated. A single record per CDR3 protein comes from TCRdb applying MiXCR to the PCR reads. The repertoire consists of about 500,000 distinct CDR3 sequences, with roughly 45% occurring once and the leading ten covering around 10%. The source of the sample is a study of post-analysis software for immune sequencing data. Study-wide context: Disease courses included relapsing-remitting, secondary progressive and progressive-relapsing multiple sclerosis. Study conclusions and caveats: Controls had lower frequencies than patients of 4 or 5 TRBV segments, which included TRBV5-6, TRBV5-1 and TRBV20-1. Multiple sclerosis patients had significantly lower normalized Chao1 diversity than controls.

V gave up 0 bases and J gave up 10 bases, with 15 bases separating them. Per the germline V gene, CDR1 is LNHNV and CDR2 is YYDKDF (reference sequence). This CDR3 region has 14 residues. Source material: blood. The receptor's source is a girl between 5 and 17 years old with multiple sclerosis. This chain links TRBV15 with TRBJ2-5; perhaps D is TRBD1 or TRBD2 (5 bases each). The CDR3 region has the DNA TGTGCCACCAGCAGAGACAGGGACCAGCCAGACCAGTACTTC. It specifies CATSRDRDQPDQYF.